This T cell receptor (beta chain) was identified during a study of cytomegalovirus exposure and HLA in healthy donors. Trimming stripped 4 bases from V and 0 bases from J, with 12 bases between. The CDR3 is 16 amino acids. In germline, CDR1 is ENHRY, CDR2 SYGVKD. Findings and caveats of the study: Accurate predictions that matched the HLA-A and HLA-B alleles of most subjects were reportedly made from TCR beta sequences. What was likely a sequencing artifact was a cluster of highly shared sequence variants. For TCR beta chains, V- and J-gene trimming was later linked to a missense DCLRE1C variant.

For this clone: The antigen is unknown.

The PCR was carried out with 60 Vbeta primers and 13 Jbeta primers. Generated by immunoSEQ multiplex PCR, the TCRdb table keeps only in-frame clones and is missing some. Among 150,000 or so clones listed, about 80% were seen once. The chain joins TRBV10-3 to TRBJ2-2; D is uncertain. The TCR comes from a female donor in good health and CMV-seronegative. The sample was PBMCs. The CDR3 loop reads CAISGAGASNTGELFF. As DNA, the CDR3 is TGTGCCATCAGTGGGGCTGGCGCGTCGAACACCGGGGAGCTGTTTTTT.